The following is a TCR beta chain sequence with its context. This sample was taken from a study of blood T cell repertoires in COVID-19. Study summary: Samples of COVID-19 (acute and convalescent) were obtained from the United States, Italy and Spain. T cells, B-cell-depleted T cells, or PBMCs supplied cDNA or gDNA.

This CDR3 is 15 amino acids long. V gave up 6 bases and J gave up 5 bases; unmatched junction bases: 5. CDR1 is SNHLY and CDR2 is FYNNEI in the germline V gene. As handled by the study authors: How many nucleated cells were present was estimated from reference gene primer amplification. This table comes from immunoSEQ multiplex PCR, and its TCRdb copy is limited to in-frame clones, with some not included. V and J calls and clone size are as listed in that table; D and trimming were resolved from the DNA. In the table there are some 49,000 clones, about 85% of which are singletons. The chain is built from TRBV2 and TRBJ2-5; 14 bases align to TRBD2. The clonotype originates from a human donor in a cohort sampled during active COVID-19. Sequencing was performed on peripheral blood. This CDR3 is CASRGLAGEGETQYF. The DNA for the CDR3 is TGTGCCAGCAGGGGACTAGCGGGAGAAGGCGAGACCCAGTACTTC.